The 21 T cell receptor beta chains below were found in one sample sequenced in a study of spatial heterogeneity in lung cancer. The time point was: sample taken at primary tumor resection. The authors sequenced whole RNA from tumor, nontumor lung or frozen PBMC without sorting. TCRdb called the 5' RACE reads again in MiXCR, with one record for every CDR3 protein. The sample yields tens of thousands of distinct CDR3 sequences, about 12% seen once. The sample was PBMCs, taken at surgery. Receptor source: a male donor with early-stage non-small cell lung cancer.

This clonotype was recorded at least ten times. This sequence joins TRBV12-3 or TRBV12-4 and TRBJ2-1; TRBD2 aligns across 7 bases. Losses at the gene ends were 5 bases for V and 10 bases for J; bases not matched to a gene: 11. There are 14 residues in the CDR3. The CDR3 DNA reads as TGTGCCAGCAGTGGGGCTATGGGAGCGGGAGAGCAGTTCTTC. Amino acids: CASSGAMGAGEQFF.

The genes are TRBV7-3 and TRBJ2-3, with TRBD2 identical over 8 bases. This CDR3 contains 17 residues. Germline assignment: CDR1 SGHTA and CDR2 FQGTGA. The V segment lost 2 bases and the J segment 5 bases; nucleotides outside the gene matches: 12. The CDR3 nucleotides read TGTGCCAGCAGCTTACAGGCAGCGGGAGATTTGGGAGATACGCAGTATTTT. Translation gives CASSLQAAGDLGDTQYF. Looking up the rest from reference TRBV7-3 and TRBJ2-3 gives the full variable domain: GAGVSQTPSNKVTEKGKYVELRCDPISGHTALYWYRQSLGQGPEFLIYFQGTGAADDSGLPNDRFFAVRPEGSVSTLKIQRTERGDSAVYLCASSLQAAGDLGDTQYFGPGTRLTVL.

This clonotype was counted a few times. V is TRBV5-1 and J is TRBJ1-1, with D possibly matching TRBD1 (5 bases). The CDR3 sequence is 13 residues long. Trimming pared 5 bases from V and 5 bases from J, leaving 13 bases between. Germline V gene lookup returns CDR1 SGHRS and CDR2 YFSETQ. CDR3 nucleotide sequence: TGCGCCAGCAGATCTGACAGACGAACTGAAGCTTTCTTT. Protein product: CASRSDRRTEAFF. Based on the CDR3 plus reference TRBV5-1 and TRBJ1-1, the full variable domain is KAGVTQTPRYLIKTRGQQVTLSCSPISGHRSVSWYQQTPGQGLQFLFEYFSETQRNKGNFPGRFSGRQFSNSRSEMNVSTLELGDSALYLCASRSDRRTEAFFGQGTRLTVV.

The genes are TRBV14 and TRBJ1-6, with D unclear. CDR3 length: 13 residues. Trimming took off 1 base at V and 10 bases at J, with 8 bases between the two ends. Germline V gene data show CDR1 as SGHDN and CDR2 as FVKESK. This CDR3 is CASSQGVGSPLHF. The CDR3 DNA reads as TGTGCCAGCAGCCAAGGGGTAGGGTCACCCCTCCACTTT.

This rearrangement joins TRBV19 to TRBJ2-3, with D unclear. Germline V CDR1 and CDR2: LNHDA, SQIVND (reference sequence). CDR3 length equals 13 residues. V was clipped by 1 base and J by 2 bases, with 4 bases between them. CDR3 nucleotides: TGTGCCAGTAGTATAGGGGACACAGATACGCAGTATTTT. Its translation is CASSIGDTDTQYF.

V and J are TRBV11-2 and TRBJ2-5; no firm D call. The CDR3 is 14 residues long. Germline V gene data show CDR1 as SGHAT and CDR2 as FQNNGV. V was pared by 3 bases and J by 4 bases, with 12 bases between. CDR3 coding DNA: TGTGCCAGCAGCTTGGGCCCAATTCGAGAGACCCAGTACTTC. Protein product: CASSLGPIRETQYF.

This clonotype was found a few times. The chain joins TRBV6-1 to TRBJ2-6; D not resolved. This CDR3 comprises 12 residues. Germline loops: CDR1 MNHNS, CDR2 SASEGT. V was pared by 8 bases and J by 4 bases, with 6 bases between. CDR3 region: CASSEGANVLTF. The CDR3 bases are TGTGCCAGCTCCGAAGGGGCCAACGTCCTGACTTTC.

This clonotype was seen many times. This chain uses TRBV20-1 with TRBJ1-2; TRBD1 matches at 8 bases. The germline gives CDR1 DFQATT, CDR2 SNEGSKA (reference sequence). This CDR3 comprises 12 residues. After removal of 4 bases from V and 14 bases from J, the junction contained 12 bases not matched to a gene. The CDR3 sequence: CSAMPQGEKITF. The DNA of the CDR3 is TGCAGTGCTATGCCACAGGGGGAAAAAATAACCTTC.

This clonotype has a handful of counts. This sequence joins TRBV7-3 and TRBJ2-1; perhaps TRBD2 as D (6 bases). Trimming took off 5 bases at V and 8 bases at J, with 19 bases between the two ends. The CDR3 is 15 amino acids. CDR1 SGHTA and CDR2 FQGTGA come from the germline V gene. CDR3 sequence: CASSQGAGWGDEQFF. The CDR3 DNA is TGTGCCAGCAGCCAAGGGGCGGGTTGGGGGGATGAGCAGTTCTTC.

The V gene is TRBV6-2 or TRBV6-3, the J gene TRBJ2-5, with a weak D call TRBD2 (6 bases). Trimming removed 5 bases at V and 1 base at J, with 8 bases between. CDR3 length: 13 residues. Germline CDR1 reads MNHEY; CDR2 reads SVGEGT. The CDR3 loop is CASSRDSQETQYF. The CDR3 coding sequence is TGTGCCAGCAGTCGGGACTCCCAAGAGACCCAGTACTTC.

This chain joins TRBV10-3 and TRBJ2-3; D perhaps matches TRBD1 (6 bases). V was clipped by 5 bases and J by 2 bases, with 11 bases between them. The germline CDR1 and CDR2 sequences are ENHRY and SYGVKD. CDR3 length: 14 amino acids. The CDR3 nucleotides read TGTGCCATCAGTAGACAGGAGATCACAGATACGCAGTATTTT. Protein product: CAISRQEITDTQYF.

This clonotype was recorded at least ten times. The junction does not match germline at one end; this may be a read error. CDR3 DNA: TGCAGCGTCGAAGAGACGCCCCAACTGTTTTTT. As protein: CSVEETPQLFF. The chain is built from TRBV29-1 and TRBJ1-4, with no clear D. CDR1 and CDR2 (germline): SQVTM, ANQGSEA. This CDR3 region has 11 residues.

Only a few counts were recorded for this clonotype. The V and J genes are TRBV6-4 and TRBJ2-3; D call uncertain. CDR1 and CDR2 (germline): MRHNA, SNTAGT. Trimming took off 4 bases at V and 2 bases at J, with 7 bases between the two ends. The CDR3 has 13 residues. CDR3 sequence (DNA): TGTGCCAGCAGTGTTCGCGACACAGATACGCAGTATTTT. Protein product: CASSVRDTDTQYF.

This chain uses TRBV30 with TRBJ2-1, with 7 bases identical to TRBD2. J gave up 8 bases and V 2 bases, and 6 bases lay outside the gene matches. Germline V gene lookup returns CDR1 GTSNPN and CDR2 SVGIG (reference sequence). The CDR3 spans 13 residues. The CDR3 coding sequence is TGTGCCTGGAGTAGGGGTGGGGGGGATGAGCAGTTCTTC. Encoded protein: CAWSRGGGDEQFF. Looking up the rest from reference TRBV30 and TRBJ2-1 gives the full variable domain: SQTIHQWPATLVQPVGSPLSLECTVEGTSNPNLYWYRQAAGRGLQLLFYSVGIGQISSEVPQNLSASRPQDRQFILSSKKLLLSDSGFYLCAWSRGGGDEQFFGPGTRLTVL.

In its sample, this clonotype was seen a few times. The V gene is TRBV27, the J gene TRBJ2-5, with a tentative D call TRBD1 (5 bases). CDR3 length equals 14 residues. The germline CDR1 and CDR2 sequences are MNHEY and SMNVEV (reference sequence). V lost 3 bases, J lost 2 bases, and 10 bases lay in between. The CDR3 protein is CASSFGAAQETQYF. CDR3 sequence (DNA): TGTGCCAGCAGTTTTGGGGCCGCTCAAGAGACCCAGTACTTC.

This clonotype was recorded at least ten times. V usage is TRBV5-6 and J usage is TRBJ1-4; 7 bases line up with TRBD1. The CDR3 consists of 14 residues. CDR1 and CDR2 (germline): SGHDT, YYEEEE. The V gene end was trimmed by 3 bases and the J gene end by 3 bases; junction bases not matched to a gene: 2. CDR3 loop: CASSSGQPNEKLFF. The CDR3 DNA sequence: TGTGCCAGCAGCTCGGGACAGCCTAATGAAAAACTGTTTTTT.

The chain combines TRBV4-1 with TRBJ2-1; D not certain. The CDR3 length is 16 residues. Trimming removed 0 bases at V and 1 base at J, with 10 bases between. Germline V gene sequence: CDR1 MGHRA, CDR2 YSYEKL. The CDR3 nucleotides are TGCGCCAGCAGCCAAGATCTAGTCGGATCCTACAATGAGCAGTTCTTC. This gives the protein CASSQDLVGSYNEQFF.

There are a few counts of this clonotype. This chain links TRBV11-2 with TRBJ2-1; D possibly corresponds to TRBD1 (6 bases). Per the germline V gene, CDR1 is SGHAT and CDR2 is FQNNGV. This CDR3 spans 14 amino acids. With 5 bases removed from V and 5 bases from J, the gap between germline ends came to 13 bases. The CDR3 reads CASSRWGRDNEQFF. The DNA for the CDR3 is TGTGCCAGCAGCCGGTGGGGGCGGGACAATGAGCAGTTCTTC.

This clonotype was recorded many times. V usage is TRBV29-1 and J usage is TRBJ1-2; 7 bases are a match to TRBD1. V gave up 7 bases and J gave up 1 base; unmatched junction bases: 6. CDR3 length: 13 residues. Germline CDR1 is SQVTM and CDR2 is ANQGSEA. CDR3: CSAGDRDNYGYTF. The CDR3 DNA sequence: TGCAGCGCCGGTGACAGGGATAACTATGGCTACACCTTC.

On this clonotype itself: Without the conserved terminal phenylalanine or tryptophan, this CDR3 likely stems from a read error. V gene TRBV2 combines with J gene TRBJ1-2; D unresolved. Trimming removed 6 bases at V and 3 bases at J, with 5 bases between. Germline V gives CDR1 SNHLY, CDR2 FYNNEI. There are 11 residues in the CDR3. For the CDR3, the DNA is TGTGCCAGCAGGAGGGACTATGGCTACACCTTG. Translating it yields CASRRDYGYTL.

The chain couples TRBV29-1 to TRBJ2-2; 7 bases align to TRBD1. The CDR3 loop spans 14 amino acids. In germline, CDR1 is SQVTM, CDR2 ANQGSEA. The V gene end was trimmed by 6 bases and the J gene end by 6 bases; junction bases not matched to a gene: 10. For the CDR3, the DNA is TGCAGCGTGGACGACAGGGATCTCCCCGGGGAGCTGTTTTTT. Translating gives CSVDDRDLPGELFF.